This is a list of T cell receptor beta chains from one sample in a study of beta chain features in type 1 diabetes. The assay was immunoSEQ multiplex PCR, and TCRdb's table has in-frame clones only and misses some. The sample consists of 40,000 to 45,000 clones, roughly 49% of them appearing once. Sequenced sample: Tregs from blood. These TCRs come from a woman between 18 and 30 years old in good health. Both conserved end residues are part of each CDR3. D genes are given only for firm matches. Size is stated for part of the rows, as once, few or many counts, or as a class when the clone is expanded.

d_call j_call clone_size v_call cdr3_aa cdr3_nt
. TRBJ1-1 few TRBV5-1 CASSLQGSSEAFF TGCGCCAGCAGCTTGCAGGGTTCGTCTGAAGCTTTCTTT
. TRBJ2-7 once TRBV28 CASGTLRGYYEQYF TGTGCCAGCGGAACACTCCGGGGTTACTACGAGCAGTACTTC
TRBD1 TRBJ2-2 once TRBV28 CASSFFTGGAGELFF TGTGCCAGCAGTTTCTTCACAGGGGGCGCCGGGGAGCTGTTTTTT
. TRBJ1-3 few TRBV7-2 CASSPRTALSGNTIYF TGTGCCAGCAGCCCGCGGACAGCACTCTCTGGAAACACCATATATTTT
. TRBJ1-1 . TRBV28 CASRSPGLANTEAFF TGTGCCAGCAGATCCCCGGGACTGGCGAACACTGAAGCTTTCTTT
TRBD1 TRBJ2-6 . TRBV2 CASRRGPGANVLTF TGTGCCAGCAGAAGGGGGCCTGGGGCCAACGTCCTGACTTTC
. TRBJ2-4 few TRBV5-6 CASSSFRGGAKNIQYF TGTGCCAGCAGCTCATTCCGGGGTGGGGCCAAAAACATTCAGTACTTC
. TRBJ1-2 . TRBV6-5 CASRQGNNYGYTF TGTGCCAGCAGACAGGGTAATAACTATGGCTACACCTTC
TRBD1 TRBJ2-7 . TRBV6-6 CASSMNRGRRSYEQYF TGTGCCAGCAGTATGAACAGGGGGCGACGATCCTACGAGCAGTACTTC
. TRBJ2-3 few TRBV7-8 CASSLASGGRATDTQYF TGTGCCAGCAGCTTAGCCTCGGGGGGCAGGGCGACAGATACGCAGTATTTT
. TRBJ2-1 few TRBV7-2 CASSYSGSYNEQFF TGTGCCAGCAGCTACAGCGGCTCCTACAATGAGCAGTTCTTC
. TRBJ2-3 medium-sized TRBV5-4 CASSLEGRVTADTQYF TGTGCCAGCAGCTTGGAAGGCAGGGTGACGGCAGATACGCAGTATTTT
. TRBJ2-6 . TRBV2 CASSPGEAPVLTF TGTGCCAGCAGTCCCGGGGAAGCGCCCGTCCTGACTTTC
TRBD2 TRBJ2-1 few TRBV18 CASSPRTSGRGGDEQFF TGTGCCAGCTCCCCCAGGACTAGCGGGAGGGGTGGCGATGAGCAGTTCTTC
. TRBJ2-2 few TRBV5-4 CASSIDPTGDTGELFF TGTGCCAGCAGCATAGACCCGACAGGTGACACCGGGGAGCTGTTTTTT
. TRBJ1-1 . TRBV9 CASSVGWTENTEAFF TGTGCCAGCAGCGTAGGATGGACAGAGAACACTGAAGCTTTCTTT
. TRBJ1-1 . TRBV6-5 CASSYEAGTEAFF TGTGCCAGCAGTTACGAGGCCGGCACTGAAGCTTTCTTT
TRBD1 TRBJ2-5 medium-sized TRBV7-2 CASRGQGRETQYF TGTGCCAGCAGGGGACAGGGCCGAGAGACCCAGTACTTC
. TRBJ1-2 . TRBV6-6 CASSYSTEESGYTF TGTGCCAGCAGTTACTCGACAGAGGAGAGTGGCTACACCTTC
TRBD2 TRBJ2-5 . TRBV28 CASRTSGQETQYF TGTGCCAGCAGAACTAGCGGACAAGAGACCCAGTACTTC
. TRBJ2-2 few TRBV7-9 CASSFDTSRATGELFF TGTGCCAGCAGCTTCGACACTAGCCGGGCCACCGGGGAGCTGTTTTTT
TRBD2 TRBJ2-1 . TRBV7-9 CASSSTSGIYNEQFF TGTGCCAGCAGCTCGACTAGCGGGATCTACAATGAGCAGTTCTTC
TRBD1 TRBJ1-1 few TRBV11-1 CASSYTTGRTEAFF TGTGCCAGCAGTTATACGACAGGGAGGACTGAAGCTTTCTTT
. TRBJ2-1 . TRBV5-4 CASSLGLAGSYNEQFF TGTGCCAGCAGCTTGGGATTGGCAGGGTCCTACAATGAGCAGTTCTTC
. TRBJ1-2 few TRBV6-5 CASSYSRRGGNYGYTF TGTGCCAGCAGTTACTCGAGAAGGGGAGGGAACTATGGCTACACCTTC
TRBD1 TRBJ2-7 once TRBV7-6 CASSLGTPGGGYEQYF TGTGCCAGCAGCCTCGGAACCCCAGGGGGCGGCTACGAGCAGTACTTC
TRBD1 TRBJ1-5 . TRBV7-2 CASSRQGTQSNQPQHF TGTGCCAGCAGCCGACAGGGGACACAGAGCAATCAGCCCCAGCATTTT
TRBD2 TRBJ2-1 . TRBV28 CASKTSGHENEQFF TGTGCCAGCAAGACTAGCGGACATGAAAATGAGCAGTTCTTC
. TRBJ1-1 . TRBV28 CASIGQTAKNTEAFF TGTGCCAGCATTGGACAGACGGCGAAGAACACTGAAGCTTTCTTT
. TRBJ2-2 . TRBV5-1 CASSSLLDRAGTGELFF TGCGCCAGCAGCTCGCTACTCGACAGGGCGGGGACCGGGGAGCTGTTTTTT
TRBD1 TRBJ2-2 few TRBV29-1 CSVRGTGNMNTGELFF TGCAGCGTCCGAGGGACAGGGAACATGAACACCGGGGAGCTGTTTTTT
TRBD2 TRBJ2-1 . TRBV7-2 CASSYTSGTSGEQFF TGTGCCAGCAGCTATACCTCCGGGACTAGCGGTGAGCAGTTCTTC
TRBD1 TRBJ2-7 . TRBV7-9 CASSFQDRTRSYEQYF TGTGCCAGCAGCTTTCAGGACAGGACCCGTTCCTACGAGCAGTACTTC
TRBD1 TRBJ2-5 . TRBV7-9 CASSPRTGKETQYF TGTGCCAGCAGCCCCCGGACAGGGAAAGAGACCCAGTACTTC
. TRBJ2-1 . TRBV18 CASSPPSRSDNEQFF TGTGCCAGCTCACCACCGAGTCGAAGCGACAATGAGCAGTTCTTC
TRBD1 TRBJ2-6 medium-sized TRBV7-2 CASSPRDRGLHGANVLTF TGTGCCAGCAGCCCCCGGGACAGGGGGCTTCATGGGGCCAACGTCCTGACTTTC
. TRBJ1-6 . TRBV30 CASQTEGSYNSPLHF TGTGCCTCCCAGACGGAGGGCTCCTATAATTCACCCCTCCACTTT
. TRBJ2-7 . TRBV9 CASSVGPTSSYEQYF TGTGCCAGCAGCGTAGGGCCGACTAGCTCCTACGAGCAGTACTTC